The next 9 T cell receptor beta chains were all read from a single sample in a study of blood T cell repertoires in COVID-19 (TCRdb year 2020). The library was obtained by the immunoSEQ multiplex PCR assay. TCRdb re-hosts the immuneACCESS table, in-frame sequences only. Its copies lack some clones; in the studies checked, an unresolved V gene accounts for under half of them, and the cause for the rest is not known. Counted in this sample were 250,000 to 350,000 clones; about 85% of them appeared once. 0.87% of the sample is taken by the ten largest. The source material was peripheral blood. These receptors were collected from a human donor with COVID-19, enrolled during active disease. The donor label of this sample is uncertain.

V is TRBV24-1 and J is TRBJ2-1, with 10 nucleotides matching TRBD1. The V gene's germline CDR1 is KGHDR and CDR2 SFDVKD. This CDR3 spans 15 amino acids. Trimming at V came to 4 bases and at J to 10 bases, leaving 9 bases not matched to a gene. In DNA, the CDR3 is TGTGCCACCAGTGAGGATGGGACAGGGGTCGACGAGCAGTTCTTC. Protein: CATSEDGTGVDEQFF.

The chain employs TRBV27 and TRBJ1-4; tentative D call: TRBD1 (6 bases). V was pared by 5 bases and J by 8 bases, with 12 bases between. The CDR3 covers 13 residues. The germline CDR1 and CDR2 sequences are MNHEY and SMNVEV (reference sequence). The CDR3 loop is CASSPWGPEKLFF. The CDR3 DNA reads as TGTGCCAGCAGTCCCTGGGGGCCGGAAAAACTGTTTTTT.

The V gene is TRBV18, the J gene TRBJ1-1; no firm D call. CDR3 size: 14 residues. Trimming cost V 2 bases and J 1 base, with 8 bases left between them. The germline CDR1 and CDR2 sequences are KGHSH and LQKENI. The CDR3 DNA is TGTGCCAGCTCACCAGGGCTGAGGAACACTGAAGCTTTCTTT. Its translation: CASSPGLRNTEAFF. The complete variable domain, with remaining parts taken from reference TRBV18 and TRBJ1-1, reads NAGVMQNPRHLVRRRGQEARLRCSPMKGHSHVYWYRQLPEEGLKFMVYLQKENIIDESGMPKERFSAEFPKEGPSILRIQQVVRGDSAAYFCASSPGLRNTEAFFGQGTRLTVV.

This clone was counted a single time. This rearrangement joins TRBV7-9 to TRBJ1-5, with TRBD1 as a possible D gene (5 bases). The V end lost 5 bases, the J end lost 2 bases, and 10 bases lay between the germline ends. The CDR3 spans 14 residues. Germline V gene sequence: CDR1 SEHNR, CDR2 FQNEAQ (reference sequence). CDR3 region: CASSLQGGNQPQHF. The CDR3 DNA is TGTGCCAGCAGCCTCCAGGGTGGCAATCAGCCCCAGCATTTT.

The table lists this clone with a few counts. The chain has TRBV11-2 and TRBJ2-1; D may be TRBD1 (6 bases). The V end was cut by 4 bases, the J end by 1 base, with 11 bases between. The germline gives CDR1 SGHAT, CDR2 FQNNGV. This CDR3 is 15 amino acids long. Here the CDR3 reads CASSSLRGSYNEQFF. In DNA form, the CDR3 reads TGTGCCAGCAGCTCGTTAAGGGGGTCCTACAATGAGCAGTTCTTC.

The V call is TRBV11-3, the J call TRBJ2-1; 16 bases are a match to TRBD2. Per the germline V gene, CDR1 is SGHNT and CDR2 is YENEEA. With V trimmed by 5 bases and J by 0 bases, 7 bases remained unmatched. The CDR3 has 19 amino acids. The CDR3: CASSHGGTSGRASYNEQFF. CDR3 nucleotide sequence: TGTGCCAGCAGCCATGGGGGGACTAGCGGGAGGGCCTCCTACAATGAGCAGTTCTTC.

There are a few counts of this clone. V usage is TRBV7-3 and J usage is TRBJ1-1, with 7 nucleotides matching TRBD1. Germline V gene sequence: CDR1 SGHTA, CDR2 FQGTGA. V lost 5 bases, J lost 4 bases, and 4 bases stayed unmatched. The CDR3 totals 13 residues. CDR3 amino acids: CASSPRQGTEAFF. CDR3 DNA: TGTGCCAGCAGCCCACGACAGGGCACTGAAGCTTTCTTT.

The chain couples TRBV29-1 to TRBJ1-5; D may be TRBD1 (5 bases). CDR3 length: 13 residues. V was clipped by 3 bases and J by 4 bases, with 10 bases between them. The germline CDR1 and CDR2 sequences are SQVTM and ANQGSEA. CDR3 nucleotides: TGCAGCGTTGATGCCGGGGGAAATCAGCCCCAGCATTTT. Amino acid sequence: CSVDAGGNQPQHF.

This clone was seen a single time. This sequence joins TRBV6-1 and TRBJ1-5; no firm D call. This CDR3 region has 13 residues. Germline CDR1 MNHNS, CDR2 SASEGT. V dropped 0 bases and J dropped 11 bases, with 11 bases sitting between them. The CDR3: CASSEAQETTQHF. The DNA of the CDR3 is TGTGCCAGCAGTGAAGCGCAGGAGACTACCCAGCATTTT.